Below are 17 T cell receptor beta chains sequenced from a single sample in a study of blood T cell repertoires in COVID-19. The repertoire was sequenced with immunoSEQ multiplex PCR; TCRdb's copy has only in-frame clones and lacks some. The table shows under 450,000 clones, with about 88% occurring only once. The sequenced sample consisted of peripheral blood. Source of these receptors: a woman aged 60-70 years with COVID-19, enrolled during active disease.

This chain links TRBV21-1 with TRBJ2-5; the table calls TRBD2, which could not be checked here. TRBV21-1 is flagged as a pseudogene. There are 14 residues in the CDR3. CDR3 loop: CASSSSRGGETQYF. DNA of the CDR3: TGTGCCAGCAGCTCCTCGCGGGGGGGGGAGACCCAGTACTTC.

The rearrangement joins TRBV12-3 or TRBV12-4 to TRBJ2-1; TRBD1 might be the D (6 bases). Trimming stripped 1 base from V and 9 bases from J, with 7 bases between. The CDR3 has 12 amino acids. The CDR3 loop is CASSLEDSEQFF. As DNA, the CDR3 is TGTGCCAGCAGTTTAGAGGACAGTGAGCAGTTCTTC.

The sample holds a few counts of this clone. The CDR3 DNA sequence: TGTGCCAGCAGCGTTACAGCGGCCTCCAATGAGCAGTTCTTC. Translation gives CASSVTAASNEQFF. The V and J genes are TRBV9 and TRBJ2-1, with D tentatively TRBD2 (5 bases). This CDR3 comprises 14 residues. V shed 2 bases and J shed 6 bases, with 12 bases lying between them. Germline assignment: CDR1 SGDLS and CDR2 YYNGEE.

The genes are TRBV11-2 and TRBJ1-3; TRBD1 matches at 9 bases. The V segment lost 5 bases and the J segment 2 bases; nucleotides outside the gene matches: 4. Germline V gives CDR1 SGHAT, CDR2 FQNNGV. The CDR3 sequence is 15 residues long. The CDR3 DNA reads TGTGCCAGCAGCCAACAGGGGGCGCCTGGAAACACCATATATTTT. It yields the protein CASSQQGAPGNTIYF.

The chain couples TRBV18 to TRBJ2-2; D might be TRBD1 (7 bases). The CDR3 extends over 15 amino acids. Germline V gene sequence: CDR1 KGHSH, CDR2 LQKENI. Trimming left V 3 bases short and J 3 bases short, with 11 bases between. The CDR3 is CASSPDRDYTGELFF. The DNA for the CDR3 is TGTGCCAGCTCACCTGACAGGGACTACACCGGGGAGCTGTTTTTT. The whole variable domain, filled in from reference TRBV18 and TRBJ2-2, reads NAGVMQNPRHLVRRRGQEARLRCSPMKGHSHVYWYRQLPEEGLKFMVYLQKENIIDESGMPKERFSAEFPKEGPSILRIQQVVRGDSAAYFCASSPDRDYTGELFFGEGSRLTVL.

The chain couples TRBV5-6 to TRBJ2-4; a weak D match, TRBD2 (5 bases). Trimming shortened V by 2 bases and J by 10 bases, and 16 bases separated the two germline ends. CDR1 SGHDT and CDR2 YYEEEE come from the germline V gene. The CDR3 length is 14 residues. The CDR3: CASSLSSTRGIQYF. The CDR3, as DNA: TGTGCCAGCAGCTTATCATCAACCCGAGGGATTCAGTACTTC.

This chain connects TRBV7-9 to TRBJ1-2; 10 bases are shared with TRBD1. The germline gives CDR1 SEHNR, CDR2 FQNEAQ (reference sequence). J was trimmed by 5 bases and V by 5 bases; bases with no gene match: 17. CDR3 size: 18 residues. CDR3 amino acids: CASSAPATGGQSTYGYTF. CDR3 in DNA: TGTGCCAGCAGCGCACCCGCGACAGGGGGCCAGTCAACTTATGGCTACACCTTC.

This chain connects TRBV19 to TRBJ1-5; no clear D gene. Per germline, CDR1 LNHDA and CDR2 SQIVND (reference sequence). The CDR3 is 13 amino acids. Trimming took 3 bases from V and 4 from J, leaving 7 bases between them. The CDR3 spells CASSIYGNQPQHF. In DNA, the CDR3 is TGTGCCAGTAGTATCTACGGTAATCAGCCCCAGCATTTT.

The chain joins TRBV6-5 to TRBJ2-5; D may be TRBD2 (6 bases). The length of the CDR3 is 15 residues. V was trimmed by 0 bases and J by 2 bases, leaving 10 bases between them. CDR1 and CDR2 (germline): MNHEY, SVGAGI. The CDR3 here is CASSYSGDLQETQYF. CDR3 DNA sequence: TGTGCCAGCAGTTACTCAGGGGACTTACAAGAGACCCAGTACTTC.

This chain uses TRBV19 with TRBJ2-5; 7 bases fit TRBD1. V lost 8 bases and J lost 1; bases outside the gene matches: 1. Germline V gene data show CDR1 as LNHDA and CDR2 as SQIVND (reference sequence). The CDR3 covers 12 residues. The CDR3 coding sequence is TGTGCCAGTGGGACAGTCCAAGAGACCCAGTACTTC. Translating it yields CASGTVQETQYF.

Here the CDR3 DNA reads TGTGCCAGCTCACCAAGCGGGGGAGTGACAGATACGCAGTATTTT. It yields the protein CASSPSGGVTDTQYF. J is TRBJ2-3 and V is TRBV6-4; 8 bases line up with TRBD2. This CDR3 spans 15 amino acids. The germline V gene has CDR1 MRHNA and CDR2 SNTAGT. With 8 bases clipped from V and 3 bases from J, the junction kept 10 bases outside the gene matches.

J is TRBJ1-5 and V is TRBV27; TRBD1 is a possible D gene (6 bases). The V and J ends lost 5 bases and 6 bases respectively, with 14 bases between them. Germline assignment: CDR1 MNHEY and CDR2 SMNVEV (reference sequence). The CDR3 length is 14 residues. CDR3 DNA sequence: TGTGCCAGCAGTACAGGGAGTTTCGGTCAGCCCCAGCATTTT. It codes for CASSTGSFGQPQHF.

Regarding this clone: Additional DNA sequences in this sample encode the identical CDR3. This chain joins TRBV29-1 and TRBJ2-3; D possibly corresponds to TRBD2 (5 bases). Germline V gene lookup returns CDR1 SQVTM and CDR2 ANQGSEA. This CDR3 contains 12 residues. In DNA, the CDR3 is TGCAGTGCCAGAGGGAGCACAGATACGCAGTATTTT. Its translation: CSARGSTDTQYF.

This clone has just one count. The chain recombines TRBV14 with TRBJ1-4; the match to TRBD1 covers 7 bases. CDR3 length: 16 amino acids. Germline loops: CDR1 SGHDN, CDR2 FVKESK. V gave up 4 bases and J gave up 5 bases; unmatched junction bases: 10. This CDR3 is CASSRRQGGTNEKLFF. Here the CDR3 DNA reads TGTGCCAGCAGCCGTCGACAGGGAGGTACGAATGAAAAACTGTTTTTT.

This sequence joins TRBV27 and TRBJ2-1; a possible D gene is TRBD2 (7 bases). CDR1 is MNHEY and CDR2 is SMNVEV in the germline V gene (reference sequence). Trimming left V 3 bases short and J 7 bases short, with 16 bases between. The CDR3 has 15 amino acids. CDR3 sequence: CASSFVGGLGNEQFF. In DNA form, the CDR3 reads TGTGCCAGCAGTTTCGTGGGGGGGCTAGGGAATGAGCAGTTCTTC.

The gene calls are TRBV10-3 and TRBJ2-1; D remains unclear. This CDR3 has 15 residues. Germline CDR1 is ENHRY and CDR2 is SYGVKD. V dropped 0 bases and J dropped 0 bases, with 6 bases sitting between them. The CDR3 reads CAISESQNSYNEQFF. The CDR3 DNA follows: TGTGCCATCAGTGAGTCTCAAAACTCCTACAATGAGCAGTTCTTC.

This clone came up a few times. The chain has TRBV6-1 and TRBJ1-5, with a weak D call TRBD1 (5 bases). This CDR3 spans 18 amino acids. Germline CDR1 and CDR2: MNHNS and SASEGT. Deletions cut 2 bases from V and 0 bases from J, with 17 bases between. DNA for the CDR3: TGTGCCAGCAGTGAACTGGGGCCATCCTCGATTAGCAATCAGCCCCAGCATTTT. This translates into CASSELGPSSISNQPQHF.